These 32 T cell receptor beta chains share one sample of origin, sequenced in a study of blood T cell repertoires in COVID-19. Only in-frame clones appear in the TCRdb table, and some are missing; sequencing was by immunoSEQ multiplex PCR. There are roughly 120,000 clones in the sample; roughly nine tenths occur only once, and over 3.5% lies in the top ten. The sample consisted of peripheral blood. The receptor set was obtained from a man in his fifties or sixties with active COVID-19.

A word on this clone: A read error may produce the germline difference seen at one junction end. The rearrangement links TRBV7-6 to TRBJ2-2; 8 bases match TRBD1. The CDR3 totals 14 residues. The V gene's germline CDR1 is SGHVS and CDR2 FNYEAQ. The CDR3: CASSQGANTGELFF. The CDR3 nucleotides are TGTGCCAGCAGCCAGGGGGCGAATACCGGGGAGCTGTTTTTT.

V is TRBV6-5 and J is TRBJ1-1; D ambiguous. CDR1 and CDR2 from the germline V gene are MNHEY and SVGAGI. The CDR3 sequence is 12 residues long. V lost 5 bases to trimming and J lost 3 bases, with 7 bases between them. The CDR3 DNA sequence: TGTGCCAGCAGTCCCAAATACACTGAAGCTTTCTTT. The encoded protein is CASSPKYTEAFF.

The genes are TRBV7-2 and TRBJ1-1; no definite D call. Germline V CDR1 and CDR2: SGHTA, FQGNSA. The CDR3 is 14 residues long. V lost 5 bases, J lost 1 base, and 11 bases lay in between. Written as DNA, the CDR3 is TGTGCCAGCAGCCCCGCCAGAAGGAACACTGAAGCTTTCTTT. Translated, it gives CASSPARRNTEAFF. The full variable domain, rest sourced from reference TRBV7-2 and TRBJ1-1, is GAGVSQSPSNKVTEKGKDVELRCDPISGHTALYWYRQSLGQGLEFLIYFQGNSAPDKSGLPSDRFSAERTGGSVSTLTIQRTQQEDSAVYLCASSPARRNTEAFFGQGTRLTVV.

V is TRBV9 and J is TRBJ2-2; 7 bases agree with TRBD1. This CDR3 is 16 amino acids long. V dropped 5 bases and J dropped 4; count of bases not matched to a gene: 11. CDR1 and CDR2 from the germline V gene are SGDLS and YYNGEE. This CDR3 reads CASRATGTESTGELFF. CDR3 bases: TGTGCCAGCAGAGCTACCGGGACAGAGAGCACCGGGGAGCTGTTTTTT. Looking up the rest from reference TRBV9 and TRBJ2-2 gives the full variable domain: DSGVTQTPKHLITATGQRVTLRCSPRSGDLSVYWYQQSLDQGLQFLIQYYNGEERAKGNILERFSAQQFPDLHSELNLSSLELGDSALYFCASRATGTESTGELFFGEGSRLTVL.

The rearrangement uses TRBV3-1 (or the pseudogene TRBV3-2) and TRBJ2-5; 8 bases are shared with TRBD1. In germline, CDR1 is LGHDT, CDR2 YNNKEL (reference sequence). CDR3 length: 14 amino acids. V was pared by 5 bases and J by 4 bases, with 6 bases of the junction left unmatched. The chain's CDR3 is CASSSRTGRETQYF. DNA of the CDR3: TGTGCCAGCAGCTCCAGGACAGGGAGAGAGACCCAGTACTTC.

This clone was detected only once. V usage is TRBV5-4 and J usage is TRBJ2-3; 7 positions agree with TRBD1. The CDR3 is 15 residues long. Germline CDR1 and CDR2: SGHNT and YYREEE (reference sequence). Germline trimming cut 4 bases from V and 3 bases from J; bases unmatched to any gene: 8. This chain's CDR3 is CASSRPGQLTDTQYF. The DNA for the CDR3 is TGTGCCAGCAGCAGGCCGGGACAGCTGACAGATACGCAGTATTTT. The complete variable domain, with remaining parts taken from reference TRBV5-4 and TRBJ2-3, reads ETGVTQSPTHLIKTRGQQVTLRCSSQSGHNTVSWYQQALGQGPQFIFQYYREEENGRGNFPPRFSGLQFPNYSSELNVNALELDDSALYLCASSRPGQLTDTQYFGPGTRLTVL.

The chain couples TRBV7-6 to TRBJ2-3, with D perhaps TRBD1 (6 bases). The germline V gene has CDR1 SGHVS and CDR2 FNYEAQ. The ends were cut back, 6 bases at V and 0 bases at J, with 13 bases in the middle. The CDR3 contains 15 residues. CDR3 residues: CASSRNRVSTDTQYF. CDR3 coding DNA: TGTGCCAGCAGTCGAAACAGGGTTAGCACAGATACGCAGTATTTT. Variable domain in full (rest from reference TRBV7-6 and TRBJ2-3): GAGVSQSPRYKVTKRGQDVALRCDPISGHVSLYWYRQALGQGPEFLTYFNYEAQQDKSGLPNDRFSAERPEGSISTLTIQRTEQRDSAMYRCASSRNRVSTDTQYFGPGTRLTVL.

The chain joins TRBV11-3 to TRBJ1-1, with D tentatively TRBD1 (5 bases). V shed 3 bases and J shed 0 bases, with 11 bases lying between them. The CDR3 runs 15 residues. Germline assignment: CDR1 SGHNT and CDR2 YENEEA. Here the CDR3 DNA reads TGTGCCAGCAGCTTGTGGCCAGGGATGAACACTGAAGCTTTCTTT. Translated: CASSLWPGMNTEAFF.

This clone was seen more than once but under ten times. V usage is TRBV6-5 and J usage is TRBJ2-2, with 9 bases matching TRBD1. Germline V CDR1 and CDR2: MNHEY, SVGAGI. The CDR3 has 14 residues. Trimming took 9 bases from V and 5 from J; bases not matched to a gene: 7. The CDR3 here is CASIRDRDTGELFF. The CDR3 nucleotides read TGTGCCAGTATCCGGGACAGGGATACCGGGGAGCTGTTTTTT.

The chain links TRBV6-5 to TRBJ1-2, with 8 bases fitting TRBD1. Germline-derived CDR1 and CDR2 are MNHEY and SVGAGI. The CDR3 has 16 residues. V trimming: 1 base; J trimming: 8 bases; junction bases outside the gene matches: 12. In DNA form, the CDR3 reads TGTGCCAGCAGTTACTTAACAGGGGGTTCAGGGGGGGGCTACACCTTC. Translation gives CASSYLTGGSGGGYTF.

The V gene is TRBV7-8, the J gene TRBJ2-3, with TRBD1 matching over 10 bases. J gave up 5 bases and V 5 bases, and 7 bases lay outside the gene matches. The CDR3 totals 15 residues. Germline V gene data show CDR1 as SGHVS and CDR2 as FQNEAQ. The CDR3 DNA sequence: TGTGCCAGCAGCCCCGACAGGGGGCATGGAGATACGCAGTATTTT. Translation: CASSPDRGHGDTQYF.

The chain links TRBV9 to TRBJ2-5, with D perhaps TRBD1 (6 bases). Germline-derived CDR1 and CDR2 are SGDLS and YYNGEE. V lost 4 bases and J lost 5, with 18 bases in between. This CDR3 spans 15 amino acids. CDR3 nucleotides: TGTGCCAGCAGCCCAGGGACAACAATTCTGGAGACCCAGTACTTC. Translated, it gives CASSPGTTILETQYF.

The gene calls are TRBV6-5 and TRBJ1-4, with 8 bases that match TRBD1. Unmatched junction bases numbered 11, after V lost 6 bases and J lost 8 bases. Germline-derived CDR1 and CDR2 are MNHEY and SVGAGI. The CDR3 sequence is 15 residues long. The CDR3 loop reads CASSPPGTGREKLFF. In DNA, the CDR3 is TGTGCCAGCAGCCCACCCGGGACAGGTCGCGAAAAACTGTTTTTT.

The V gene is TRBV10-1, the J gene TRBJ1-2, with D uncertain. Germline V CDR1 and CDR2: WNHNN, SYGVQD (reference sequence). The CDR3 spans 13 residues. V shed 2 bases and J shed 5 bases, with 9 bases lying between them. The CDR3 here is CASSEQTDYGYTF. DNA for the CDR3: TGCGCCAGCAGTGAGCAAACAGATTATGGCTACACCTTC.

The chain combines TRBV11-2 with TRBJ2-7, with D tentatively TRBD2 (5 bases). Trimming stripped 5 bases from V and 4 bases from J, with 18 bases between. This CDR3 is 15 amino acids long. Germline V gives CDR1 SGHAT, CDR2 FQNNGV. This chain's CDR3 is CASSPGRHSGYEQYF. CDR3 sequence (DNA): TGTGCCAGCAGCCCGGGAAGGCACTCCGGGTACGAGCAGTACTTC.

The chain recombines TRBV5-4 with TRBJ1-2; 8 bases agree with TRBD1. V shed 2 bases and J 3 bases; nucleotides not matched to a gene: 3. The CDR3 loop spans 14 amino acids. Germline V gene lookup returns CDR1 SGHNT and CDR2 YYREEE (reference sequence). This CDR3 reads CASSLRTGHYGYTF. The CDR3 DNA sequence: TGTGCCAGCAGCTTAAGGACAGGGCACTATGGCTACACCTTC.

The chain joins TRBV9 to TRBJ2-2, with 9 bases identical to TRBD1. The CDR3 totals 14 residues. In germline, CDR1 is SGDLS, CDR2 YYNGEE. Trimming cost V 7 bases and J 1 base; bases outside gene matches: 2. In DNA, the CDR3 is TGTGCCAGCGGGGACAGGGTGAACACCGGGGAGCTGTTTTTT. This gives the protein CASGDRVNTGELFF.

The chain links TRBV29-1 to TRBJ1-1; TRBD1 matches at 7 bases. The CDR3 sequence is 14 residues long. Germline V gene sequence: CDR1 SQVTM, CDR2 ANQGSEA. The junction had 8 bases not matched to a gene; V was cut back by 6 bases and J by 1 base. This CDR3 reads CSVDFGTANTEAFF. As DNA, the CDR3 is TGCAGCGTAGATTTTGGGACAGCGAACACTGAAGCTTTCTTT. Full variable domain (missing parts from reference TRBV29-1 and TRBJ1-1): SAVISQKPSRDICQRGTSLTIQCQVDSQVTMMFWYRQQPGQSLTLIATANQGSEATYESGFVIDKFPISRPNLTFSTLTVSNMSPEDSSIYLCSVDFGTANTEAFFGQGTRLTVV.

There are a few counts of this clone. This chain uses TRBV9 with TRBJ2-2; a weak D match, TRBD2 (5 bases). Per germline, CDR1 SGDLS and CDR2 YYNGEE. The V gene lost 0 bases and the J gene lost 0 bases, with 9 bases spanning the gap. The CDR3 sequence is 16 residues long. The DNA of the CDR3 is TGTGCCAGCAGCGTAGGGGCCGGGGCGAACACCGGGGAGCTGTTTTTT. It translates to CASSVGAGANTGELFF.

V usage is TRBV7-2 and J usage is TRBJ2-3, with no clear D. Per the germline V gene, CDR1 is SGHTA and CDR2 is FQGNSA. The ends were cut back, 1 base at V and 4 bases at J, with 6 bases in the middle. This CDR3 is built from 13 residues. CDR3 DNA sequence: TGTGCCAGCAGCTTAGTTTCGGCAGATACGCAGTATTTT. It translates to CASSLVSADTQYF.

The J gene is TRBJ2-5, the V gene TRBV3-1 (or the pseudogene TRBV3-2); 8 nucleotides agree with TRBD2. This CDR3 is 14 amino acids long. V dropped 4 bases and J dropped 1; count of bases not matched to a gene: 2. Germline CDR1 is LGHDT and CDR2 is YNNKEL (reference sequence). CDR3 nucleotides: TGTGCCAGCAGCCCAGGACTAGCCCAAGAGACCCAGTACTTC. Translating it yields CASSPGLAQETQYF.

The chain carries TRBV5-1 and TRBJ2-5; 10 bases map to TRBD2. This CDR3 has 17 amino acids. In germline, CDR1 is SGHRS, CDR2 YFSETQ. J was trimmed by 1 base and V by 5 bases; bases with no gene match: 11. In DNA, the CDR3 is TGCGCCAGCAGGGACATCGGACTAGCGGACTTCCAAGAGACCCAGTACTTC. Translating it yields CASRDIGLADFQETQYF.

This clone was seen only a few times. DNA of the CDR3: TGTGCCAGCAGGGGGACAGCCCTCTCTGGAAACACCATATATTTT. Translated, it gives CASRGTALSGNTIYF. The chain couples TRBV28 to TRBJ1-3, with 7 bases lining up with TRBD1. V gave up 6 bases and J gave up 0 bases; unmatched junction bases: 5. The germline V gene has CDR1 MDHEN and CDR2 SYDVKM. The CDR3 covers 15 residues.

The gene calls are TRBV5-1 and TRBJ1-2; TRBD1 aligns across 7 bases. V gave up 3 bases and J gave up 8 bases; unmatched junction bases: 13. Germline-derived CDR1 and CDR2 are SGHRS and YFSETQ. The CDR3 length is 15 residues. The CDR3 protein is CASSYTLTGNEGYTF. CDR3 nucleotide sequence: TGCGCCAGCAGCTATACACTGACAGGGAATGAGGGCTACACCTTC.

This chain links TRBV6-5 with TRBJ1-2; 7 nucleotides line up with TRBD1. The CDR3 length is 15 residues. J lost 2 bases, V lost 6 bases, and 9 bases had no gene match. Germline lookup yields CDR1 MNHEY and CDR2 SVGAGI. In nucleotides, the CDR3 is TGTGCCAGCAGGGCGGGACAGCGACTAAACTATGGCTACACCTTC. It encodes CASRAGQRLNYGYTF.

CDR3 DNA: TGTGCCATATCCGGGACTAGCGGGAGGAGCTCCTACAATGAGCAGTTCTTC. It codes for CAISGTSGRSSYNEQFF. The J gene is TRBJ2-1, the V gene TRBV2; 15 bases map to TRBD2. This CDR3 region has 17 residues. Unmatched junction bases numbered 7, after V lost 10 bases and J lost 0 bases. Germline loops: CDR1 SNHLY, CDR2 FYNNEI.

The rearrangement links TRBV30 to TRBJ1-1; 10 nucleotides align to TRBD1. Germline V CDR1 and CDR2: GTSNPN, SVGIG (reference sequence). There are 14 residues in the CDR3. Trimming cost V 3 bases and J 5 bases; bases outside gene matches: 6. In DNA, the CDR3 is TGTGCCTGGAGAGACAGGGGGCGAAGAACTGAAGCTTTCTTT. As protein: CAWRDRGRRTEAFF.

The rearrangement joins TRBV18 to TRBJ1-1; TRBD1 aligns across 9 bases. This CDR3 region has 16 residues. V shed 3 bases, J shed 2 bases, and the junction held 7 bases outside the gene matches. Looked up from germline, CDR1 is KGHSH and CDR2 is LQKENI. CDR3 loop: CASSPQTGGRNTEAFF. In DNA, the CDR3 is TGTGCCAGCTCACCGCAAACAGGGGGCCGTAACACTGAAGCTTTCTTT.

The chain recombines TRBV7-8 with TRBJ2-5; tentative D call: TRBD2 (5 bases). The germline CDR1 and CDR2 sequences are SGHVS and FQNEAQ. V was cut by 3 bases and J by 2 bases, with 7 bases left in between. The CDR3 spans 13 residues. CDR3 in DNA: TGTGCCAGCAGCTTTTGGACTCAAGAGACCCAGTACTTC. It yields the protein CASSFWTQETQYF.

This clone appeared a single time. The CDR3 loop is CATSRDSGANTEAFF. The CDR3 DNA follows: TGTGCCACCAGCAGAGACTCAGGGGCAAACACTGAAGCTTTCTTT. The chain couples TRBV15 to TRBJ1-1, with a tentative D call TRBD1 (6 bases). In germline, CDR1 is LNHNV, CDR2 YYDKDF (reference sequence). The CDR3 is 15 residues long. V was trimmed by 0 bases and J by 2 bases, leaving 10 bases between them.

The chain employs TRBV7-2 and TRBJ2-6, with 9 nucleotides matching TRBD2. Germline V CDR1 and CDR2: SGHTA, FQGNSA. The CDR3 extends over 18 amino acids. Trimming took 5 bases from V and 4 from J; bases not matched to a gene: 12. In DNA, the CDR3 is TGTGCCAGCAGCCAAAGATTAGCGGGGGAAGGAGGGGCCAACGTCCTGACTTTC. Encoded protein: CASSQRLAGEGGANVLTF.

The chain recombines TRBV3-1 (or the pseudogene TRBV3-2) with TRBJ2-3, with TRBD1 as a possible D gene (5 bases). CDR3 size: 15 residues. Germline V gives CDR1 LGHDT, CDR2 YNNKEL (reference sequence). The V end lost 1 base, the J end lost 5 bases, and 13 bases lay between the germline ends. The CDR3 is CASSQAPSRGDTQYF. The DNA of the CDR3 is TGTGCCAGCAGCCAAGCCCCCTCAAGGGGAGATACGCAGTATTTT.